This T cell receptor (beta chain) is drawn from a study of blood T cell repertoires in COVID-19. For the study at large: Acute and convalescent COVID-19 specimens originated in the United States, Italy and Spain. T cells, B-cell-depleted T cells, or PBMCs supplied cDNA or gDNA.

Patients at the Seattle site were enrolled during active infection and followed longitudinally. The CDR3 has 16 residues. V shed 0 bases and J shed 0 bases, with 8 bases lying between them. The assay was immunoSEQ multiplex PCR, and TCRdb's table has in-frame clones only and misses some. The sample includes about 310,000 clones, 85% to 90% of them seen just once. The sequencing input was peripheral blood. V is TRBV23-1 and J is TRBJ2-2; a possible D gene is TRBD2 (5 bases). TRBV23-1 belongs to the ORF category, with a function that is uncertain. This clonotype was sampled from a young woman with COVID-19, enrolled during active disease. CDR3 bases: TGCGCCAGCAGTCAATCTCGGGGTCCGAACACCGGGGAGCTGTTTTTT. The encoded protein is CASSQSRGPNTGELFF.